A selection of T cell receptor beta chains follows, all from one sample in a study of T cells expressing NK-cell markers. TCRdb derives one entry per CDR3 protein from the 5' RACE reads, leaving out DNA. The table for this sample gives some 600,000 distinct CDR3 sequences. The specimen was blood T cells: a sorted CD56 or NKG2C T cell subset, CD4+ or CD8+ T cells, or bulk PBMC T cells (not recorded which). The source of these receptors is a man aged 18 to 29 in good health. Both conserved end residues are part of each CDR3.

>TRBV20-1|TRBJ2-5
CSARGGLGETQYF
>TRBV5-1|TRBJ2-1
CASSLGLTSVSYNEQFF
>TRBV6-1|TRBJ2-1
CASSRQGSADYNEQFF
>TRBV10-1|TRBJ2-2
CASSGAPRELFF
>TRBV20-1|TRBJ1-1
CSARPPGGWTEAFF
>TRBV27|TRBJ2-3
CASSLTTGGDTQYF
>TRBV20-1|TRBJ2-4
CSATTTGFRNIQYF
>TRBV5-6|TRBJ2-1
CASSPTSGINNEQFF
>TRBV20-1|TRBJ1-1
CSASPTGRITEAFF
>TRBV5-1|TRBJ2-3
CASSPSVGGSTDTQYF
>TRBV6-1|TRBJ2-5
CASSETGTSGRGGVMETQYF
>TRBV29-1|TRBJ2-7
CSVGREGYEQYF
>TRBV7-9|TRBJ2-4
CASSQGGQKIVQYF
>TRBV7-7|TRBJ2-5
CASSLYLGRGETQYF
>TRBV11-2|TRBJ1-2
CASSSQVGSQGHYGYTF
>TRBV9|TRBJ2-1
CASSRVGQPGLKYNEQFF
>TRBV7-2|TRBJ2-1
CASSPRGWDSEQFF
>TRBV30|TRBJ1-2
CAWTLSRDGYTF
>TRBV6-4|TRBJ2-1
CASRRERDRSNGEFF
>TRBV20-1|TRBJ2-2
CSARDSHFGELFF
>TRBV27|TRBJ1-3
CASSPSVRSGNTIYF
>TRBV10-3|TRBJ2-5
CAISSGSSETQYF
>TRBV7-2|TRBJ2-3
CASSLTTHVLRGTDTQYF
>TRBV25-1|TRBJ2-7
CASSEWVASEQYF
>TRBV4-3|TRBJ2-7
CASSQGVAPSYEQYF
>TRBV15|TRBJ1-1
CATRARRADTEAFF
>TRBV12-3/TRBV12-4|TRBJ2-5
CASSFEGNLGAQYF
>TRBV20-1|TRBJ1-5
CSARRTGGNDQPQHF
>TRBV5-1|TRBJ1-2
CASSLTDIPGEGYTF
>TRBV29-1|TRBJ2-1
CSFSSGSNEQFF
>TRBV5-1|TRBJ2-1
CASSLPATTSGRAGASREQFF
>TRBV7-9|TRBJ2-1
CASSSGFGVLNEQFF
>TRBV5-5|TRBJ2-6
CASSRRGTENVLTF
>TRBV5-1|TRBJ2-5
CASSLEGETQYF
>TRBV12-3/TRBV12-4|TRBJ2-7
CASRVTGYEQYF
>TRBV24-1|TRBJ2-2
CATSERTDTGELFF
>TRBV7-9|TRBJ2-7
CASKGQTRDEQYF
>TRBV5-1|TRBJ2-3
CASSGGEHTDTQYF
>TRBV12-3/TRBV12-4|TRBJ2-2
CASSVTRPGELFF
>TRBV30|TRBJ2-3
CAWSVLAGAVDTQYF
>TRBV7-2|TRBJ2-1
CASSLVSGSKWNEQFF
>TRBV29-1|TRBJ2-3
CSAGTSGRGDTQYF
>TRBV21-1|TRBJ2-5
CASRFGTGDMTKETQYF
>TRBV5-1|TRBJ1-2
CASSVGPSKGYTF
>TRBV5-1|TRBJ2-4
CASSLGDSIWYF
>TRBV20-1|TRBJ2-1
CSIGGRTGNEQFF
>TRBV27|TRBJ1-1
CASSYLRTGANTEAFF
>TRBV6-5|TRBJ2-5
CASSRGLAGGQETQYF
>TRBV5-1|TRBJ2-6
CASSLDVPGSGANVLTF